The rows below give T cell receptor beta chains drawn from one sample of a study of graft-versus-host responses after intestinal transplantation. Measured with immunoSEQ multiplex PCR; TCRdb has only the in-frame clones, and not every one. This table has 7,500 to 10,000 clones, about four fifths appearing once. The source was ileum tissue, collected less than 550 days after intestinal transplant. Receptors were obtained from a human patient who received an intestinal transplant, so some T cells may come from the graft donor. Each CDR3 is given with its conserved first and last residue. The D gene is left open where the match is weak. Size tells how often a clone was seen (once, few, many) or the class of an expanded clone, and some rows leave it out.

clone size,J gene,D gene,V gene,CDR3 protein,CDR3 DNA
.,TRBJ2-7,TRBD2,TRBV29-1,CSVVGLAGTYEQYF,TGCAGCGTCGTCGGACTAGCGGGGACCTACGAGCAGTACTTC
few,TRBJ1-4,.,TRBV19,CASSTPRTGMKEKLFF,TGTGCCAGTAGTACGCCCCGGACGGGAATGAAGGAAAAACTGTTTTTT
.,TRBJ2-5,TRBD2,TRBV4-1,CASSPPVAGGLGSQYF,TGCGCCAGCAGCCCCCCGGTTGCGGGAGGTCTAGGGTCCCAGTACTTC
.,TRBJ2-7,.,TRBV6-1,CASSPGDFPYEQYF,TGTGCCAGCAGCCCCGGGGACTTCCCCTACGAGCAGTACTTC
.,TRBJ2-7,.,TRBV2,CASSDTTSQQYF,TGTGCCAGCAGTGATACGACTAGTCAGCAGTACTTC
.,TRBJ2-7,TRBD1,TRBV5-6,CASSLGQGAYEQYF,TGTGCCAGCAGCTTGGGACAGGGGGCCTACGAGCAGTACTTC
.,TRBJ2-3,.,TRBV2,CASRVLVPRALRTDTQYF,TGTGCCAGCAGAGTTTTAGTCCCCCGGGCCCTACGCACAGATACGCAGTATTTT
few,TRBJ2-2,TRBD1,TRBV5-1,CASSPDRGNTGELFF,TGCGCCAGCAGCCCTGACAGGGGAAACACCGGGGAGCTGTTTTTT
.,TRBJ2-1,.,TRBV10-3,CAIGFLGNEQFF,TGTGCCATCGGATTTTTGGGCAATGAGCAGTTCTTC
.,TRBJ2-6,.,TRBV5-4,CASSRTGFGANVLTF,TGTGCCAGCAGCCGTACAGGGTTCGGGGCCAACGTCCTGACTTTC
.,TRBJ1-2,.,TRBV4-1,CASSQDAGGTYGYTF,TGCGCCAGCAGCCAAGACGCCGGCGGTACCTATGGCTACACCTTC
once,TRBJ2-7,.,TRBV5-5,CASSLTGTLSYEQYF,TGTGCCAGCAGCTTAACCGGGACACTCTCCTACGAGCAGTACTTC
.,TRBJ2-1,TRBD2,TRBV7-2,CASRRPGLAGESEQFF,TGTGCCAGCAGGCGCCCGGGACTAGCGGGAGAGAGTGAGCAGTTCTTC
few,TRBJ2-2,.,TRBV30,CAWSVVNTGELFF,TGTGCCTGGAGTGTGGTTAACACCGGGGAGCTGTTTTTT
.,TRBJ2-1,.,TRBV6-4,CASSDSGGIYNEQFF,TGTGCCAGCAGTGACTCCGGGGGAATCTACAATGAGCAGTTCTTC
.,TRBJ2-7,TRBD2,TRBV2,CASSTSGGADEQYF,TGTGCCAGCAGTACTAGCGGGGGGGCGGACGAGCAGTACTTC
.,TRBJ1-4,.,TRBV4-3,CASSQDEGFDEKLFF,TGCGCCAGCAGCCAAGACGAGGGGTTCGACGAAAAACTGTTTTTT
.,TRBJ2-5,TRBD2,TRBV2,CASRGLAGQETQYF,TGTGCCAGCAGGGGACTAGCGGGCCAAGAGACCCAGTACTTC
.,TRBJ1-5,.,TRBV27,CASSSSGAQPQHF,TGTGCCAGCAGTTCGTCGGGGGCACAGCCCCAGCATTTT
.,TRBJ2-7,TRBD1,TRBV5-6,CASSPPRQGAYEQYF,TGTGCCAGCAGCCCCCCCCGACAGGGGGCCTACGAGCAGTACTTC
.,TRBJ2-5,.,TRBV5-1,CASSLVTAAQETQYF,TGCGCCAGCAGCTTGGTGACTGCGGCTCAAGAGACCCAGTACTTC
.,TRBJ2-3,TRBD2,TRBV11-3,CASSFRLAGGGSDTQYF,TGTGCCAGCAGCTTTCGATTGGCGGGAGGCGGTTCAGATACGCAGTATTTT
.,TRBJ2-7,.,TRBV5-5,CASGHFYEQYF,TGTGCCAGCGGACACTTCTACGAGCAGTACTTC
once,TRBJ2-1,.,TRBV5-1,CASSPHTGSLTYNEQFF,TGCGCCAGCAGCCCCCATACAGGGTCCCTCACCTACAATGAGCAGTTCTTC
.,TRBJ2-7,TRBD1,TRBV5-1,CASSFGTGVYEQYF,TGCGCCAGCAGCTTCGGGACAGGTGTTTACGAGCAGTACTTC
.,TRBJ1-1,.,TRBV6-5,CASSWGRETEAFF,TGTGCCAGCAGTTGGGGGCGCGAGACTGAAGCTTTCTTT
once,TRBJ2-1,.,TRBV18,CASSPDWLGSSYNEQFF,TGTGCCAGCTCACCCGATTGGCTGGGGAGCTCCTACAATGAGCAGTTCTTC
.,TRBJ2-3,.,TRBV10-1,CASSESKITRGRTDTQYF,TGCGCCAGCAGTGAGTCGAAGATAACGCGGGGGCGCACAGATACGCAGTATTTT
.,TRBJ2-7,.,TRBV5-1,CASSLGQSYEQYF,TGCGCCAGCAGCTTGGGACAGAGCTACGAGCAGTACTTC
.,TRBJ2-3,.,TRBV5-8,CASSPWTSTDTQYF,TGTGCCAGCAGCCCCTGGACTAGCACAGATACGCAGTATTTT
.,TRBJ2-3,TRBD2,TRBV11-2,CASSLSGGFPYSTDTQYF,TGTGCCAGCAGCCTTAGCGGGGGATTTCCATATAGCACAGATACGCAGTATTTT
.,TRBJ1-3,.,TRBV7-2,CASSFRALSGNTIYF,TGTGCCAGCAGCTTCAGGGCACTCTCTGGAAACACCATATATTTT
.,TRBJ1-6,.,TRBV6-5,CASSYRGRSYNSPLHF,TGTGCCAGCAGTTACAGGGGGAGGTCCTATAATTCACCCCTCCACTTT
.,TRBJ2-4,.,TRBV4-1,CASSQVESDIQYF,TGCGCCAGCAGCCAAGTAGAGAGCGACATTCAGTACTTC
.,TRBJ1-1,.,TRBV7-9,CASSLGPGRNTEAFF,TGTGCCAGCAGCTTAGGTCCAGGCAGGAACACTGAAGCTTTCTTT
.,TRBJ2-1,TRBD2,TRBV19,CASSMTSGSGNEQFF,TGTGCCAGTAGTATGACTAGCGGGAGTGGGAATGAGCAGTTCTTC
.,TRBJ2-7,TRBD2,TRBV7-9,CASSLKLAGATYEQYF,TGTGCCAGCAGCTTAAAACTAGCGGGGGCCACCTACGAGCAGTACTTC
once,TRBJ2-5,TRBD2,TRBV4-1,CASSQGLAGGQETQYF,TGCGCCAGCAGCCAGGGACTAGCGGGAGGCCAAGAGACCCAGTACTTC